Listed below are T cell receptor beta chains from one sample, sequenced in a study of OX40 agonist ivuxolimab in advanced cancers. Profiled with immunoSEQ multiplex PCR; TCRdb holds only in-frame clones, not every one. The sample includes more than 65,000 clones, about nine tenths of them seen just once. Sample: CD4+ or CD8+ T cells sorted from blood, taken in a trial of the OX40 agonist ivuxolimab. All receptors derive from an adult with an advanced solid tumor such as melanoma, head and neck, liver or kidney cancer. The CDR3 runs from the conserved cysteine through the conserved F or W.

v_call: TRBV9
j_call: TRBJ1-1
cdr3_aa: CASSVEGGAWTEAFF

v_call: TRBV5-4
j_call: TRBJ2-5
cdr3_aa: CASSFRSSGNKETQYF

v_call: TRBV10-3
j_call: TRBJ1-1
cdr3_aa: CAISGDRARSEAFF

v_call: TRBV4-2
j_call: TRBJ2-1
cdr3_aa: CASSQEQGWQSNEQFF

v_call: TRBV19
j_call: TRBJ2-1
cdr3_aa: CASSIEGSSYNEQFF

v_call: TRBV7-2
j_call: TRBJ1-1
cdr3_aa: CASTHTRTGDTEAFF

v_call: TRBV19
j_call: TRBJ2-7
cdr3_aa: CASRYDRTSYEQYF

v_call: TRBV2
j_call: TRBJ2-7
cdr3_aa: CASSPRQAYEQYF

v_call: TRBV7-9
j_call: TRBJ2-7
cdr3_aa: CASSRRGQGPYEQYF

v_call: TRBV6-6
j_call: TRBJ1-2
cdr3_aa: CASRRDRGTSAYGYTF

v_call: TRBV9
j_call: TRBJ2-5
cdr3_aa: CASSVGWSDQGTQYF

v_call: TRBV10-3
j_call: TRBJ1-4
cdr3_aa: CAISGGFGEKLFF

v_call: TRBV6-5
j_call: TRBJ2-1
cdr3_aa: CASSYLRTNNEQFF

v_call: TRBV5-5
j_call: TRBJ2-7
cdr3_aa: CASSRDRGAYEQYF

v_call: TRBV13
j_call: TRBJ1-1
cdr3_aa: CASSFNTGTTEAFF

v_call: TRBV10-3
j_call: TRBJ2-3
cdr3_aa: CAISESVGASGSSQDTQYF

v_call: TRBV15
j_call: TRBJ2-4
cdr3_aa: CATSRDRNIQYF

v_call: TRBV12-5
j_call: TRBJ2-7
cdr3_aa: CASGLQTSGSGEQYF